Listed here are 21 T cell receptor beta chains from one sample, sequenced in a study of CD8+CD57+ T cells in acquired aplastic anemia. The study profiled TCR beta VDJ and CDR3 using genomic DNA as template. TCRdb reanalysed the reads using MiXCR and keeps one entry per CDR3 protein. The sample carries 300,000 or so distinct CDR3 sequences, about 56% recorded once. Sample: sorted CD4+, CD8+, or CD8+CD57+ T cells (not recorded which) from PBMCs. These receptor sequences come from a human donor with severe aplastic anemia or a healthy control (not recorded which).

This chain uses TRBV2 with TRBJ1-2; D is uncertain. This CDR3 is built from 14 residues. The germline gives CDR1 SNHLY, CDR2 FYNNEI. The V end was cut by 1 base, the J end by 3 bases, with 9 bases between. CDR3 in amino acids: CASSEVFGDYGYTF. The CDR3 DNA reads TGTGCCAGCAGTGAAGTATTCGGTGACTATGGCTACACCTTC.

This clonotype was seen at least ten times. The chain links TRBV3-1 to TRBJ2-7, with TRBD2 matching over 11 bases. This CDR3 comprises 14 residues. Germline trimming cut 5 bases from V and 4 bases from J; bases unmatched to any gene: 4. CDR1 and CDR2 from the germline V gene are LGHDT and YNNKEL (reference sequence). The chain's CDR3 is CASSYGTSGYEQYF. CDR3 nucleotides: TGTGCCAGCAGCTACGGGACTAGCGGTTACGAGCAGTACTTC.

CDR3 region: CASSPIYSLVNTDTQYF. The CDR3 DNA reads as TGTGCCAGCAGTCCGATTTACTCACTCGTCAACACAGATACGCAGTATTTT. J is TRBJ2-3 and V is TRBV28, with D uncertain. Germline CDR1 is MDHEN and CDR2 is SYDVKM. The CDR3 sequence is 17 residues long. Trimming shortened V by 5 bases and J by 2 bases, and 20 bases separated the two germline ends.

As regards this clonotype: A read error may explain this, as a much larger clone is one base away. This chain links TRBV5-1 with TRBJ1-1; a possible D gene is TRBD1 (6 bases). This CDR3 comprises 16 residues. The germline CDR1 and CDR2 sequences are SGHRS and YFSETQ. The CDR3 nucleotides are TGCGCCGGCAGCTTCGGCTATGGGACACGGAGGACTGAAGCTTTCTTT. It yields the protein CAGSFGYGTRRTEAFF.

This sequence joins TRBV30 and TRBJ1-2, with 12 bases matching TRBD1. The V segment lost 0 bases and the J segment 7 bases; nucleotides outside the gene matches: 6. This CDR3 is 15 amino acids long. Germline CDR1 reads GTSNPN; CDR2 reads SVGIG (reference sequence). CDR3 sequence reads: CAWSVGGTGGRGYTF. The CDR3 nucleotides read TGTGCCTGGAGTGTCGGCGGGACAGGGGGCCGTGGCTACACCTTC.

The chain has TRBV7-8 and TRBJ2-3, with 11 bases fitting TRBD1. The CDR3 is 13 residues long. Germline CDR1 is SGHVS and CDR2 is FQNEAQ. V lost 4 bases, J lost 11 bases, and 5 bases stayed unmatched. The CDR3 DNA reads TGTGCCAGCAGCTCGGGACAGGGGGGTCTGCAGTATTTT. The encoded protein is CASSSGQGGLQYF.

The J gene is TRBJ2-7, the V gene TRBV3-1; 7 positions agree with TRBD2. The CDR3 is 15 amino acids. Losses at the gene ends were 0 bases for V and 5 bases for J; bases not matched to a gene: 7. In germline, CDR1 is LGHDT, CDR2 YNNKEL (reference sequence). CDR3 sequence reads: CASSQDVGGDHEQYF. The CDR3 DNA follows: TGTGCCAGCAGCCAAGATGTGGGAGGGGACCACGAGCAGTACTTC.

The chain recombines TRBV19 with TRBJ2-3; D ambiguous. V was shortened by 3 bases and J by 0 bases, with 10 bases between the two germline ends. CDR3 length equals 15 residues. Per germline, CDR1 LNHDA and CDR2 SQIVND (reference sequence). The CDR3 here is CASSMTTASTDTQYF. The DNA of the CDR3 is TGTGCCAGTAGTATGACGACGGCTAGCACAGATACGCAGTATTTT.

The chain joins TRBV7-2 to TRBJ2-5, with D maybe TRBD2 (6 bases). The CDR3 sequence is 15 residues long. Germline lookup yields CDR1 SGHTA and CDR2 FQGNSA. Trimming cost V 5 bases and J 0 bases, with 13 bases left between them. The CDR3 DNA sequence: TGTGCCAGCAGCCAAGGCGGACTAAACCAAGAGACCCAGTACTTC. Protein product: CASSQGGLNQETQYF.

On this clonotype: The conserved phenylalanine or tryptophan normally closing the CDR3 is absent here, so this likely arose from a read error. The rearrangement uses TRBV15 and TRBJ1-2, with a tentative D call TRBD1 (5 bases). Trimming removed 1 base at V and 4 bases at J, with 7 bases between. Germline loops: CDR1 LNHNV, CDR2 YYDKDF (reference sequence). The CDR3 consists of 13 residues. The CDR3 DNA follows: TGTGCCACCAGCAGAGGGGGCGGCTATGGCTACACCTCC. It codes for CATSRGGGYGYTS.

There are a few counts of this clonotype. This rearrangement joins TRBV27 to TRBJ2-2, with D perhaps assigned TRBD1 or TRBD2 (6 bases each). The CDR3 is 18 amino acids. Germline values: CDR1 MNHEY, CDR2 SMNVEV (reference sequence). The ends were cut back, 5 bases at V and 6 bases at J, with 25 bases in the middle. CDR3 DNA sequence: TGTGCCAGCAGTACCGGGACTCGAAAGACAAAGGGGGCCGGGGAGCTGTTTTTT. The encoded protein is CASSTGTRKTKGAGELFF.

The chain links TRBV12-3 or TRBV12-4 to TRBJ1-1, with D possibly TRBD1 on 5 matching bases. The V and J ends lost 4 bases and 11 bases respectively, with 20 bases between them. The CDR3 has 14 amino acids. Here the CDR3 DNA reads TGTGCCAGCAGTTATTCGGGAGGGGCTAGTGGCGCTTTCTTT. Translated: CASSYSGGASGAFF.

This rearrangement joins TRBV20-1 to TRBJ1-2, with a possible D match to TRBD1 (5 bases). V lost 0 bases and J 5 bases, leaving 7 bases between the germline ends. The germline V gene encodes CDR1 DFQATT and CDR2 SNEGSKA (reference sequence). CDR3 length: 12 amino acids. For the CDR3, the DNA is TGCAGTGCTAGAGACCCAGGGTATGGCTACACCTTC. This sequence encodes CSARDPGYGYTF.

The chain employs TRBV5-1 and TRBJ1-6; TRBD1 aligns across 8 bases. Germline V gives CDR1 SGHRS, CDR2 YFSETQ. The V segment lost 3 bases and the J segment 10 bases; nucleotides outside the gene matches: 9. This CDR3 has 15 residues. CDR3 residues: CASSSQTGVASPLHF. The CDR3 bases are TGCGCCAGCAGCTCGCAGACAGGGGTCGCATCACCCCTCCACTTT. Drawing the rest from reference TRBV5-1 and TRBJ1-6, the complete variable domain is KAGVTQTPRYLIKTRGQQVTLSCSPISGHRSVSWYQQTPGQGLQFLFEYFSETQRNKGNFPGRFSGRQFSNSRSEMNVSTLELGDSALYLCASSSQTGVASPLHFGNGTRLTVT.

This chain connects TRBV19 to TRBJ2-2, with 14 nucleotides matching TRBD2. From germline, CDR1 is LNHDA and CDR2 SQIVND (reference sequence). This CDR3 is 18 amino acids long. V trimming: 5 bases; J trimming: 3 bases; junction bases outside the gene matches: 8. CDR3 protein: CASSAGLAGAAYTGELFF. Here the CDR3 DNA reads TGTGCCAGTAGTGCGGGACTAGCGGGAGCAGCGTACACCGGGGAGCTGTTTTTT. Combining the CDR3 with reference TRBV19 and TRBJ2-2 gives the whole variable domain DGGITQSPKYLFRKEGQNVTLSCEQNLNHDAMYWYRQDPGQGLRLIYYSQIVNDFQKGDIAEGYSVSREKKESFPLTVTSAQKNPTAFYLCASSAGLAGAAYTGELFFGEGSRLTVL.

This chain links TRBV24-1 with TRBJ2-1; possibly TRBD2 for D (6 bases). V was shortened by 6 bases and J by 0 bases, with 8 bases between the two germline ends. CDR3 length: 14 residues. Germline lookup yields CDR1 KGHDR and CDR2 SFDVKD. For the CDR3, the DNA is TGTGCCACCAGTCGGCGGGGCTCCTACAATGAGCAGTTCTTC. As protein: CATSRRGSYNEQFF.

This clonotype was counted at least ten times. The chain uses TRBV7-2 and TRBJ2-6; TRBD2 agrees at 7 bases. The CDR3 spans 18 residues. CDR1 SGHTA and CDR2 FQGNSA come from the germline V gene. The V gene end was trimmed by 4 bases and the J gene end by 0 bases; junction bases not matched to a gene: 9. The CDR3 bases are TGTGCCAGCAGCTCCGGGGGGTCCCTCCGCTCTGGGGCCAACGTCCTGACTTTC. It encodes CASSSGGSLRSGANVLTF.

The chain combines TRBV20-1 with TRBJ2-3; maybe TRBD1 (6 bases). CDR3 length: 12 residues. Germline lookup yields CDR1 DFQATT and CDR2 SNEGSKA (reference sequence). CDR3 sequence: CSTGSRTDTQYF. In DNA, the CDR3 is TGCAGCACAGGGTCCCGCACAGATACGCAGTATTTT.

The CDR3 DNA reads as TGTGCCAGCAGCTTGGGATCAGGGACCTCCTCCTACGAGCAGTACTTC. This encodes CASSLGSGTSSYEQYF. The chain carries TRBV5-4 and TRBJ2-7; either TRBD1 or TRBD2 may supply D (5 bases each). The CDR3 runs 16 residues. In germline, CDR1 is SGHNT, CDR2 YYREEE (reference sequence). Trimming left V 0 bases short and J 0 bases short, with 13 bases between.

This clonotype was observed a handful of times. The chain uses TRBV25-1 and TRBJ2-1; the D gene is possibly TRBD2 (6 bases). The V end was cut by 4 bases, the J end by 5 bases, with 12 bases between. The CDR3 totals 14 residues. CDR1 is MGHDK, CDR2 SYGVNS, per germline. The CDR3 region has the DNA TGTGCCAGCAGTGGAAGGACTATCCACAATGAGCAGTTCTTC. It codes for CASSGRTIHNEQFF. The variable domain in full, with the rest retrieved from reference TRBV25-1 and TRBJ2-1, is EADIYQTPRYLVIGTGKKITLECSQTMGHDKMYWYQQDPGMELHLIHYSYGVNSTEKGDLSSESTVSRIRTEHFPLTLESARPSHTSQYLCASSGRTIHNEQFFGPGTRLTVL.

V usage is TRBV5-1 and J usage is TRBJ1-4, with 11 bases lining up with TRBD1. J gave up 3 bases and V 4 bases, and 8 bases lay outside the gene matches. The CDR3 is 17 residues long. Germline V CDR1 and CDR2: SGHRS, YFSETQ. Written as DNA, the CDR3 is TGCGCCAGCAGCGCGGGACAGGGGGTGATAGCTAATGAAAAACTGTTTTTT. Its translation is CASSAGQGVIANEKLFF.